Listed here are 14 T cell receptor beta chains from one sample, sequenced in a study of blood T cell repertoires in COVID-19. The data were produced by immunoSEQ multiplex PCR, yet TCRdb's version contains in-frame clones alone and is incomplete. This sample has about 100,000 clones; approximately 84% occur once, and the top ten carry approximately 7.3%. Sequencing was done on a sample of peripheral blood. The receptors stem from a man aged 25-45 years in a cohort sampled during active COVID-19.

V and J are TRBV5-4 and TRBJ2-5; 8 nucleotides line up with TRBD2. Per the germline V gene, CDR1 is SGHNT and CDR2 is YYREEE (reference sequence). V was pared by 5 bases and J by 2 bases, with 5 bases of the junction left unmatched. The CDR3 loop spans 14 amino acids. CDR3 sequence (DNA): TGTGCCAGCAGGAGAGCGGGGGTTCAAGAGACCCAGTACTTC. Amino acid sequence: CASRRAGVQETQYF.

This sequence joins TRBV11-2 and TRBJ2-5; no firm D call. This CDR3 region has 14 residues. Per germline, CDR1 SGHAT and CDR2 FQNNGV. V lost 1 base and J 5 bases, leaving 11 bases between the germline ends. In DNA form, the CDR3 reads TGTGCCAGCAGCTTAGTTCTGTTGCAGGAGACCCAGTACTTC. Its protein product is CASSLVLLQETQYF.

This clone was recorded once. The V call is TRBV7-2, the J call TRBJ2-2; a weak D match, TRBD2 (5 bases). The CDR3 totals 16 residues. Looked up from germline, CDR1 is SGHTA and CDR2 is FQGNSA. The V end lost 1 base, the J end lost 2 bases, and 11 bases lay between the germline ends. This CDR3 is CASSLGYLANTGELFF. The CDR3, as DNA: TGTGCCAGCAGCTTAGGTTATCTAGCAAACACCGGGGAGCTGTTTTTT.

The chain is built from TRBV7-2 and TRBJ2-1; 15 bases line up with TRBD2. The CDR3 spans 16 residues. After removal of 6 bases from V and 5 bases from J, the junction contained 5 bases not matched to a gene. Germline CDR1 and CDR2: SGHTA and FQGNSA. The CDR3 loop reads CASRRTSGGADNEQFF. In DNA form, the CDR3 reads TGTGCCAGCAGGCGGACTAGCGGGGGGGCCGACAATGAGCAGTTCTTC.

The rearrangement links TRBV6-5 to TRBJ2-7; D is unclear. Looked up from germline, CDR1 is MNHEY and CDR2 is SVGAGI. Between the trimmed V and J ends, which lost 8 bases and 0 bases, there was a span of 14 bases. This CDR3 comprises 14 residues. This chain's CDR3 is CASGARYPSYEQYF. The CDR3 bases are TGTGCCAGCGGAGCTCGGTACCCCTCCTACGAGCAGTACTTC.

This sequence joins TRBV19 and TRBJ1-1, with TRBD1 as a possible D gene (6 bases). The germline CDR1 and CDR2 sequences are LNHDA and SQIVND (reference sequence). Trimming pared 10 bases from V and 0 bases from J, leaving 18 bases between. The length of the CDR3 is 15 residues. The CDR3 spells CATQRQATLNTEAFF. The CDR3 coding sequence is TGTGCCACTCAAAGACAGGCAACCTTGAACACTGAAGCTTTCTTT.

CDR3 protein: CASSKDRNYGYTF. The CDR3 region has the DNA TGCGCCAGCAGCAAAGACAGAAACTATGGCTACACCTTC. The chain couples TRBV5-1 to TRBJ1-2, with a weak D call TRBD1 (5 bases). Germline V gives CDR1 SGHRS, CDR2 YFSETQ. The CDR3 extends over 13 amino acids. Trimming shortened V by 4 bases and J by 2 bases, and 9 bases separated the two germline ends.

This chain links TRBV25-1 with TRBJ2-3; no reliable D call. V shed 4 bases and J shed 0 bases, with 5 bases lying between them. Per the germline V gene, CDR1 is MGHDK and CDR2 is SYGVNS. This CDR3 spans 13 amino acids. CDR3 region: CASSVGSTDTQYF. The DNA of the CDR3 is TGTGCCAGCAGTGTCGGGAGCACAGATACGCAGTATTTT. The complete variable domain, with remaining parts taken from reference TRBV25-1 and TRBJ2-3, reads EADIYQTPRYLVIGTGKKITLECSQTMGHDKMYWYQQDPGMELHLIHYSYGVNSTEKGDLSSESTVSRIRTEHFPLTLESARPSHTSQYLCASSVGSTDTQYFGPGTRLTVL.

This chain connects TRBV5-1 to TRBJ1-4; possibly TRBD1 for D (6 bases). Germline CDR1 and CDR2: SGHRS and YFSETQ. V was shortened by 4 bases and J by 8 bases, with 18 bases between the two germline ends. This CDR3 region has 15 residues. The CDR3 region has the DNA TGCGCCAGCAGCCCGGGTGGGGGGGCCGAGGAAAAACTGTTTTTT. This codes for CASSPGGGAEEKLFF.

The chain uses TRBV7-2 and TRBJ2-1; D is possibly TRBD2 (6 bases). This CDR3 has 15 amino acids. V lost 3 bases and J 7 bases, leaving 16 bases between the germline ends. In germline, CDR1 is SGHTA, CDR2 FQGNSA. This CDR3 is CASSFQGGIRNEQFF. As DNA, the CDR3 is TGTGCCAGCAGCTTCCAGGGAGGTATAAGGAATGAGCAGTTCTTC.

This chain connects TRBV5-1 to TRBJ2-2; a possible D gene is TRBD2 (5 bases). The V gene lost 6 bases and the J gene lost 4 bases, with 16 bases spanning the gap. In germline, CDR1 is SGHRS, CDR2 YFSETQ. The CDR3 contains 15 residues. The CDR3 is CASNLGSGFTGELFF. DNA for the CDR3: TGCGCCAGCAACCTTGGGAGCGGTTTCACCGGGGAGCTGTTTTTT.

The V call is TRBV7-2, the J call TRBJ2-3; maybe TRBD2 (6 bases). The CDR3 extends over 16 amino acids. Trimming pared 1 base from V and 3 bases from J, leaving 14 bases between. Germline CDR1 and CDR2: SGHTA and FQGNSA. CDR3 region: CASSLVAGLTTDTQYF. The CDR3 DNA reads as TGTGCCAGCAGCTTAGTTGCGGGGTTGACAACAGATACGCAGTATTTT.

The V gene is TRBV3-1 (or the pseudogene TRBV3-2), the J gene TRBJ1-2; D is unclear. Germline loops: CDR1 LGHDT, CDR2 YNNKEL (reference sequence). This CDR3 has 13 amino acids. V was pared by 1 base and J by 4 bases, with 7 bases between. For the CDR3, the DNA is TGTGCCAGCAGCCAAGTTCTCGGCTATGGCTACACCTTC. This encodes CASSQVLGYGYTF.

The chain uses TRBV5-1 and TRBJ2-5, with D perhaps matching TRBD1 (6 bases). The CDR3 length is 13 residues. With 4 bases removed from V and 5 bases from J, the gap between germline ends came to 12 bases. CDR1 is SGHRS, CDR2 YFSETQ, per germline. CDR3 nucleotide sequence: TGCGCCAGCAGCGCCGGACAGACGGAGACCCAGTACTTC. This encodes CASSAGQTETQYF. The entire variable domain, with the rest obtained from reference TRBV5-1 and TRBJ2-5, is as follows: KAGVTQTPRYLIKTRGQQVTLSCSPISGHRSVSWYQQTPGQGLQFLFEYFSETQRNKGNFPGRFSGRQFSNSRSEMNVSTLELGDSALYLCASSAGQTETQYFGPGTRLLVL.